This T cell receptor (beta chain) stems from a study of blood T cell repertoires in COVID-19. Study-level information: Italy, Spain and the United States were the sources of the convalescent and acute COVID-19 samples.

This CDR3 is built from 16 residues. Looked up from germline, CDR1 is SGHTA and CDR2 is FQGTGA. The ends lost 2 bases at V and 5 bases at J; junction bases unmatched: 1. In the original processing: Scientists estimated how many nucleated cells there were by amplifying reference gene primers. Sequencing was performed with immunoSEQ multiplex PCR; in TCRdb, only in-frame clones are kept and a portion is missing. V and J calls and clone size are those listed in that table; D and trimming were worked out from the DNA. The sample records about 45,000 clones, about nine tenths being singletons. The sequence derives from a man aged 70-80 years with active COVID-19. Source material: peripheral blood. The chain links TRBV7-3 to TRBJ2-3; 16 bases map to TRBD2. The CDR3 loop is CASSLGTSGRVDTQYF. The DNA for the CDR3 is TGTGCCAGCAGCTTAGGGACTAGCGGGAGGGTAGATACGCAGTATTTT.